This is a list of T cell receptor beta chains from one sample in a study of response to subunit inactivated influenza vaccine. TCRdb recomputed calls from the RT-PCR reads with MiXCR, one row per CDR3 protein. The table records roughly 620,000 distinct CDR3 sequences, approximately 10% of them present only once. The data were also submitted as part of a second study, on T cells expressing NK-cell markers.

The specimen was PBMCs from blood, collected on the day of vaccination. The receptor set was obtained from a man in his fifties or sixties who received an inactivated influenza vaccine. Each CDR3 is given with its conserved first and last residue. Fields, in order: V gene, D gene, clone size, J gene, CDR3 protein, CDR3 DNA. The D gene is left open where the match is weak. Size is omitted from some rows. Given values are once, few, many or a class for expanded clones.

v_call: TRBV10-3
d_call: -
clone_size: -
j_call: TRBJ1-2
cdr3_aa: CAISDGQLFSEDYGYTF
cdr3_nt: TGTGCCATCAGTGATGGGCAGCTCTTCTCGGAAGACTATGGCTACACCTTC

v_call: TRBV20-1
d_call: -
clone_size: -
j_call: TRBJ2-1
cdr3_aa: CSARDGRPSNEQFF
cdr3_nt: TGCAGTGCTAGAGATGGCAGGCCAAGCAATGAGCAGTTCTTC

v_call: TRBV6-5
d_call: TRBD2
clone_size: many
j_call: TRBJ2-1
cdr3_aa: CASSYSRGGAFDEQFF
cdr3_nt: TGTGCCAGCAGTTACTCTCGGGGGGGGGCCTTCGATGAGCAGTTCTTC

v_call: TRBV7-2
d_call: -
clone_size: few
j_call: TRBJ2-7
cdr3_aa: CASSPVVGPHYEQYF
cdr3_nt: TGTGCCAGCAGCCCCGTGGTGGGGCCCCACTACGAGCAGTACTTC

v_call: TRBV20-1
d_call: -
clone_size: -
j_call: TRBJ2-6
cdr3_aa: CSASGGLTSGANVLTF
cdr3_nt: TGCAGTGCATCGGGGGGCCTTACCTCTGGGGCCAACGTCCTGACTTTC

v_call: TRBV12-3/TRBV12-4
d_call: TRBD1
clone_size: many
j_call: TRBJ1-4
cdr3_aa: CASSLSSGGGEKLFF
cdr3_nt: TGTGCCAGCAGTTTAAGTTCAGGGGGAGGTGAAAAACTGTTTTTT

v_call: TRBV18
d_call: -
clone_size: -
j_call: TRBJ2-6
cdr3_aa: CASSSTARGANVLTF
cdr3_nt: TGTGCCAGCTCATCAACCGCCAGAGGGGCCAACGTCCTGACTTTC

v_call: TRBV27
d_call: -
clone_size: few
j_call: TRBJ2-2
cdr3_aa: CATMTSFRGGELFF
cdr3_nt: TGTGCCACCATGACTAGTTTTCGGGGCGGGGAGCTGTTTTTT

v_call: TRBV24-1
d_call: TRBD1
clone_size: few
j_call: TRBJ2-1
cdr3_aa: CATSEAGQGSSYNEQFF
cdr3_nt: TGTGCCACCAGTGAGGCGGGACAGGGCAGCTCCTACAATGAGCAGTTCTTC

v_call: TRBV4-1
d_call: TRBD2
clone_size: -
j_call: TRBJ2-2
cdr3_aa: CASSLASGRVAGELFF
cdr3_nt: TGCGCCAGCAGCCTAGCTAGCGGGAGGGTCGCCGGGGAGCTGTTTTTT

v_call: TRBV5-1
d_call: TRBD1
clone_size: -
j_call: TRBJ1-2
cdr3_aa: CASSFGSGGDGYTF
cdr3_nt: TGCGCCAGCAGCTTTGGTTCAGGGGGCGATGGCTACACCTTC

v_call: TRBV6-5
d_call: TRBD1
clone_size: -
j_call: TRBJ1-2
cdr3_aa: CASSNRQGAGYTF
cdr3_nt: TGTGCCAGCAGTAACCGACAGGGAGCCGGCTACACCTTC

v_call: TRBV14
d_call: -
clone_size: few
j_call: TRBJ2-6
cdr3_aa: CASSQHSRIDSGANVLTF
cdr3_nt: TGTGCCAGCAGCCAACACAGCAGGATAGACTCTGGGGCCAACGTCCTGACTTTC

v_call: TRBV12-3/TRBV12-4
d_call: -
clone_size: few
j_call: TRBJ1-1
cdr3_aa: CASSFKGEAFF
cdr3_nt: TGTGCCAGCAGTTTCAAGGGAGAAGCTTTCTTT

v_call: TRBV5-4
d_call: -
clone_size: -
j_call: TRBJ2-6
cdr3_aa: CASSVPQVNSGANVLTF
cdr3_nt: TGTGCCAGCAGCGTCCCACAGGTTAACTCTGGGGCCAACGTCCTGACTTTC

v_call: TRBV18
d_call: -
clone_size: few
j_call: TRBJ2-1
cdr3_aa: CASSPTSDNEQFF
cdr3_nt: TGTGCCAGCTCCCCTACGTCCGACAATGAGCAGTTCTTC

v_call: TRBV28
d_call: -
clone_size: few
j_call: TRBJ1-5
cdr3_aa: CASSLRRHTSNQPQHF
cdr3_nt: TGTGCCAGCAGTTTGAGGCGACATACTAGCAATCAGCCCCAGCATTTT

v_call: TRBV6-2/TRBV6-3
d_call: -
clone_size: -
j_call: TRBJ2-6
cdr3_aa: CASSYRGFGANVLTF
cdr3_nt: TGTGCCAGCAGTTACAGGGGCTTTGGGGCCAACGTCCTGACTTTC

v_call: TRBV6-1
d_call: TRBD1
clone_size: few
j_call: TRBJ2-7
cdr3_aa: CASSTDRYYSYEQYF
cdr3_nt: TGTGCCAGCAGTACGGACAGGTATTACTCCTACGAGCAGTACTTC

v_call: TRBV7-6
d_call: TRBD2
clone_size: few
j_call: TRBJ2-3
cdr3_aa: CAISGGYTDTQYF
cdr3_nt: TGTGCCATTAGCGGGGGGTACACAGATACGCAGTATTTT

v_call: TRBV20-1
d_call: -
clone_size: -
j_call: TRBJ2-7
cdr3_aa: CSAAGGYEQYF
cdr3_nt: TGCAGTGCTGCGGGCGGGTACGAGCAGTACTTC

v_call: TRBV6-5
d_call: -
clone_size: -
j_call: TRBJ2-2
cdr3_aa: CASSYFANTGELFF
cdr3_nt: TGTGCCAGCAGTTACTTTGCGAACACCGGGGAGCTGTTTTTT

v_call: TRBV27
d_call: -
clone_size: few
j_call: TRBJ2-7
cdr3_aa: CASSSRQSGPYEQYF
cdr3_nt: TGTGCCAGCAGTTCTAGGCAGAGCGGGCCTTACGAGCAGTACTTC

v_call: TRBV4-2
d_call: -
clone_size: few
j_call: TRBJ2-3
cdr3_aa: CASSQSQGGSTDTQYF
cdr3_nt: TGTGCCAGCAGCCAATCACAGGGAGGTAGCACAGATACGCAGTATTTT

v_call: TRBV10-2
d_call: -
clone_size: few
j_call: TRBJ2-1
cdr3_aa: CASSGLGGNEQFF
cdr3_nt: TGCGCCAGCAGCGGCCTTGGGGGGAATGAGCAGTTCTTC

v_call: TRBV5-1
d_call: -
clone_size: -
j_call: TRBJ2-1
cdr3_aa: CASSLDGAGDNEQFF
cdr3_nt: TGCGCCAGCAGCTTGGATGGGGCAGGGGACAATGAGCAGTTCTTC

v_call: TRBV20-1
d_call: TRBD2
clone_size: -
j_call: TRBJ2-1
cdr3_aa: CSARVQTSGYNEQFF
cdr3_nt: TGCAGTGCTAGAGTACAGACTAGCGGGTACAATGAGCAGTTCTTC

v_call: TRBV9
d_call: -
clone_size: few
j_call: TRBJ1-2
cdr3_aa: CASKGRGPYGYTF
cdr3_nt: TGTGCCAGCAAGGGCAGGGGACCTTATGGCTACACCTTC

v_call: TRBV11-2
d_call: TRBD1
clone_size: many
j_call: TRBJ2-7
cdr3_aa: CASSPLTGGYEQYF
cdr3_nt: TGTGCCAGCAGCCCGTTGACAGGGGGCTACGAGCAGTACTTC

v_call: TRBV4-1
d_call: TRBD2
clone_size: -
j_call: TRBJ2-1
cdr3_aa: CASSLRLAGTNEQFF
cdr3_nt: TGCGCCAGCAGCCTCCGGCTAGCGGGAACCAATGAGCAGTTCTTC

v_call: TRBV7-8
d_call: -
clone_size: -
j_call: TRBJ2-7
cdr3_aa: CASSPPAAYEQYF
cdr3_nt: TGTGCCAGCAGCCCCCCGGCGGCCTACGAGCAGTACTTC

v_call: TRBV5-1
d_call: TRBD1
clone_size: -
j_call: TRBJ2-5
cdr3_aa: CASSMTGQGGTQYF
cdr3_nt: TGCGCCAGCAGCATGACGGGACAGGGAGGGACCCAGTACTTC

v_call: TRBV2
d_call: -
clone_size: -
j_call: TRBJ1-5
cdr3_aa: CATWAGAYSNQPQHF
cdr3_nt: TGTGCCACCTGGGCAGGCGCTTATAGCAATCAGCCCCAGCATTTT

v_call: TRBV20-1
d_call: -
clone_size: many
j_call: TRBJ1-1
cdr3_aa: CSARWGGEPEAFF
cdr3_nt: TGCAGTGCTAGATGGGGCGGGGAACCTGAAGCTTTCTTT

v_call: TRBV28
d_call: -
clone_size: -
j_call: TRBJ2-4
cdr3_aa: CASSFPAERHIQYF
cdr3_nt: TGTGCCAGCAGTTTCCCCGCAGAGCGACACATTCAGTACTTC

v_call: TRBV12-3/TRBV12-4
d_call: -
clone_size: many
j_call: TRBJ1-1
cdr3_aa: CASRLFKGAEAFF
cdr3_nt: TGTGCCAGCAGACTATTCAAGGGCGCTGAAGCTTTCTTT

v_call: TRBV28
d_call: TRBD1
clone_size: few
j_call: TRBJ2-4
cdr3_aa: CASRDTGTGANIQYF
cdr3_nt: TGTGCCAGCAGAGATACCGGGACAGGCGCAAACATTCAGTACTTC

v_call: TRBV5-4
d_call: TRBD2
clone_size: -
j_call: TRBJ2-7
cdr3_aa: CASSRGLAEGYEQYF
cdr3_nt: TGTGCCAGCAGCAGGGGACTAGCGGAAGGCTACGAGCAGTACTTC

v_call: TRBV5-1
d_call: TRBD1
clone_size: few
j_call: TRBJ2-5
cdr3_aa: CASSSGTGTETQYF
cdr3_nt: TGCGCCAGCAGCTCCGGGACAGGGACGGAGACCCAGTACTTC

v_call: TRBV2
d_call: TRBD1
clone_size: -
j_call: TRBJ2-5
cdr3_aa: CASSGQGGETQYF
cdr3_nt: TGTGCCAGCAGTGGACAGGGCGGAGAGACCCAGTACTTC

v_call: TRBV12-3/TRBV12-4
d_call: -
clone_size: few
j_call: TRBJ1-5
cdr3_aa: CASSLTAQGRGNQPQHF
cdr3_nt: TGTGCCAGCAGTCTTACTGCACAGGGAAGGGGAAATCAGCCCCAGCATTTT

v_call: TRBV28
d_call: TRBD2
clone_size: few
j_call: TRBJ2-7
cdr3_aa: CASSSTGTSGRAHEQYF
cdr3_nt: TGTGCCAGCAGTTCCACCGGGACTAGCGGGAGAGCCCACGAGCAGTACTTC

v_call: TRBV6-5
d_call: -
clone_size: few
j_call: TRBJ2-7
cdr3_aa: CASSYGRQGGEQYF
cdr3_nt: TGTGCCAGCAGTTATGGTAGGCAGGGAGGCGAGCAGTACTTC

v_call: TRBV28
d_call: -
clone_size: few
j_call: TRBJ2-5
cdr3_aa: CASSLIFGSRRGETQYF
cdr3_nt: TGTGCCAGCAGCCTTATCTTTGGATCCCGGAGAGGAGAGACCCAGTACTTC

v_call: TRBV5-6
d_call: -
clone_size: -
j_call: TRBJ2-7
cdr3_aa: CASSGDAHGYEQYF
cdr3_nt: TGTGCCAGCAGCGGGGACGCCCATGGCTACGAGCAGTACTTC